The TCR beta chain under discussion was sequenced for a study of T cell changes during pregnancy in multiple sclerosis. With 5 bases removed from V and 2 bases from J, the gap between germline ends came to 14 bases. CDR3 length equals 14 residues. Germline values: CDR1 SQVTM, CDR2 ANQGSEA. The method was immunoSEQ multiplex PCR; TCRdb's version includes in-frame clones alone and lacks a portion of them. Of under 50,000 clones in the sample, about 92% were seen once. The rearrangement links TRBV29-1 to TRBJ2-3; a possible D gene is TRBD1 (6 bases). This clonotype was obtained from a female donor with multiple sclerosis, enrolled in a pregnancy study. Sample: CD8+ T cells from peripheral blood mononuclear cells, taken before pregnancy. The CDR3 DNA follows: TGCAGCGTTTTTCACAGGGAATTCACAGATACGCAGTATTTT. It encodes CSVFHREFTDTQYF.